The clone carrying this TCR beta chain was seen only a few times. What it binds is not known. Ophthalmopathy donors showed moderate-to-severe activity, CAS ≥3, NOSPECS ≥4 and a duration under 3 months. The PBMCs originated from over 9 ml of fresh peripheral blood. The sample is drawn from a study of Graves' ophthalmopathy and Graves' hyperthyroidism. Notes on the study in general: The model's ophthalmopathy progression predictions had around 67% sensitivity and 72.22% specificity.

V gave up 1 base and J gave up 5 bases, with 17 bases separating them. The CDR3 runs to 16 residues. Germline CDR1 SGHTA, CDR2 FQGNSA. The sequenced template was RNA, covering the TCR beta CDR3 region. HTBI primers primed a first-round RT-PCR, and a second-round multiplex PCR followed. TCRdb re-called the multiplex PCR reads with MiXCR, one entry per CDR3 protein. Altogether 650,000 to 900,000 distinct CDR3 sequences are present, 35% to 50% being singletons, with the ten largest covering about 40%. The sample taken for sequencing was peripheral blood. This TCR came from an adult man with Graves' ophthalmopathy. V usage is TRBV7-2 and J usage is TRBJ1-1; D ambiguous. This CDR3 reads CASSLGLAGRWTEAFF. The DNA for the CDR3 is TGTGCCAGCAGCTTAGGGTTAGCAGGTCGGTGGACTGAAGCTTTCTTT.